Following are 20 T cell receptor beta chains from one sample sequenced in a study of T cell clonotyping in hematopoietic cell transplantation (dated by TCRdb to about 2021). Library construction relied on the immunoSEQ multiplex PCR assay. Drawn from immuneACCESS, this table holds only the in-frame rearrangements with V and J called that TCRdb kept. Clones are partly lost; checked studies trace under half to an unresolved V gene and leave the rest unexplained. Counted in this sample were about 27,000 clones; around 95% of them appeared once. The ten largest make up approximately 1.5% of the sample. Material for sequencing was peripheral blood mononuclear cells. Every receptor here comes from a man aged 50 or older in good health. Some clones in this sample may be carry-over from other donors' samples.

The rearrangement joins TRBV5-1 to TRBJ1-1; D possibly corresponds to TRBD1 (6 bases). The V end was cut by 3 bases, the J end by 3 bases, with 9 bases between. The V gene's germline CDR1 is SGHRS and CDR2 YFSETQ. The CDR3 contains 13 residues. CDR3 coding DNA: TGCGCCAGCAGCTCTGGACAGTACACTGAAGCTTTCTTT. Translating gives CASSSGQYTEAFF. Based on the CDR3 plus reference TRBV5-1 and TRBJ1-1, the full variable domain is KAGVTQTPRYLIKTRGQQVTLSCSPISGHRSVSWYQQTPGQGLQFLFEYFSETQRNKGNFPGRFSGRQFSNSRSEMNVSTLELGDSALYLCASSSGQYTEAFFGQGTRLTVV.

J is TRBJ2-7 and V is TRBV2; 11 positions match TRBD1. With 11 bases clipped from V and 11 bases from J, the junction kept 14 bases outside the gene matches. Looked up from germline, CDR1 is SNHLY and CDR2 is FYNNEI. The CDR3 length is 13 residues. In DNA, the CDR3 is TGTGCCGGCAAACCGGGACAGGGGGACATCAAGTACTTC. It specifies CAGKPGQGDIKYF. The complete variable domain, with remaining parts taken from reference TRBV2 and TRBJ2-7, reads EPEVTQTPSHQVTQMGQEVILRCVPISNHLYFYWYRQILGQKVEFLVSFYNNEISEKSEIFDDQFSVERPDGSNFTLKIRSTKLEDSAMYFCAGKPGQGDIKYFGPGTRLTVT.

The rearrangement joins TRBV6-4 to TRBJ1-1; D is uncertain. The germline V and J ends were trimmed by 5 bases and 0 bases, with 13 bases remaining between them. The CDR3 is made up of 15 amino acids. Per germline, CDR1 MRHNA and CDR2 SNTAGT. This chain's CDR3 is CASSLSAGLNTEAFF. The CDR3 DNA sequence: TGTGCCAGCAGTCTCTCGGCAGGCCTGAACACTGAAGCTTTCTTT.

This rearrangement joins TRBV23-1 to TRBJ1-1; 9 bases line up with TRBD1. TRBV23-1 counts as an open reading frame of uncertain function. The V and J ends lost 0 bases and 1 base, in that order; junction bases with no gene match: 6. CDR3 length: 17 residues. The CDR3 is CASSQSKDRGRNTEAFF. The CDR3 nucleotides read TGCGCCAGCAGTCAATCGAAGGACAGGGGTCGGAACACTGAAGCTTTCTTT.

The J gene is TRBJ2-7, the V gene TRBV7-2; D is perhaps TRBD1 or TRBD2 (5 bases each). V was clipped by 5 bases and J by 4 bases, with 15 bases between them. Germline V gives CDR1 SGHTA, CDR2 FQGNSA. The CDR3 runs to 14 residues. This chain's CDR3 is CASSHEGISYEQYF. DNA of the CDR3: TGTGCCAGCAGCCACGAGGGGATATCTTACGAGCAGTACTTC.

The rearrangement uses TRBV30 and TRBJ1-3, with a possible D match to TRBD1 (5 bases). The CDR3 covers 14 residues. Germline-derived CDR1 and CDR2 are GTSNPN and SVGIG (reference sequence). CDR3 coding DNA: TGTGCAACCCCGACAGCTGACTCTGGAAACACCATATATTTT. Amino acids: CATPTADSGNTIYF.

The V and J genes are TRBV6-5 and TRBJ1-3; no definite D call. V dropped 4 bases and J dropped 9 bases, with 7 bases sitting between them. Germline V gives CDR1 MNHEY, CDR2 SVGAGI. This CDR3 is built from 11 residues. The CDR3, as DNA: TGTGCCAGCAGTTTCGTTGGCACCATATATTTT. It is translated as CASSFVGTIYF.

The chain couples TRBV14 to TRBJ2-7; D gene uncertain. Trimming removed 0 bases from V and 2 bases from J, with 5 bases in between. This CDR3 has 13 residues. Germline V gene data show CDR1 as SGHDN and CDR2 as FVKESK. The CDR3 nucleotides read TGTGCCAGCAGCCAAGATCAGGCCTACGAGCAGTACTTC. The encoded protein is CASSQDQAYEQYF.

About this clone: Other DNA sequences in this specimen translate into the identical CDR3. This rearrangement joins TRBV19 to TRBJ2-7, with D unclear. V gave up 1 base and J gave up 2 bases, with 9 bases separating them. CDR1 and CDR2 (germline): LNHDA, SQIVND (reference sequence). The CDR3 consists of 14 residues. In nucleotides, the CDR3 is TGTGCCAGTAGTATAGCGGCACAAACCTACGAGCAGTACTTC. This sequence encodes CASSIAAQTYEQYF.

This chain uses TRBV7-6 with TRBJ1-1; no definite D call. Germline loops: CDR1 SGHVS, CDR2 FNYEAQ. This CDR3 comprises 13 residues. The V end lost 5 bases, the J end lost 1 base, and 8 bases lay between the germline ends. The CDR3 DNA sequence: TGTGCCAGCAGCGCTACGGGGAACACTGAAGCTTTCTTT. Translating it yields CASSATGNTEAFF. Looking up the rest from reference TRBV7-6 and TRBJ1-1 gives the full variable domain: GAGVSQSPRYKVTKRGQDVALRCDPISGHVSLYWYRQALGQGPEFLTYFNYEAQQDKSGLPNDRFSAERPEGSISTLTIQRTEQRDSAMYRCASSATGNTEAFFGQGTRLTVV.

The chain has TRBV19 and TRBJ1-1; maybe TRBD1 (5 bases). Germline CDR1 is LNHDA and CDR2 is SQIVND (reference sequence). This CDR3 spans 11 amino acids. The ends were cut back, 8 bases at V and 7 bases at J, with 11 bases in the middle. The CDR3 DNA sequence: TGTGCCAGTCCCGGGACCTTTGAAGCTTTCTTT. It is translated as CASPGTFEAFF.

The rearrangement uses TRBV4-1 and TRBJ2-7; D call uncertain. V lost 4 bases and J 1 base, leaving 8 bases between the germline ends. The CDR3 contains 13 residues. Germline-derived CDR1 and CDR2 are MGHRA and YSYEKL. The CDR3 region has the DNA TGCGCCAGCAGCCTCGCCGAATCCTACGAGCAGTACTTC. This encodes CASSLAESYEQYF.

This chain links TRBV19 with TRBJ1-2; TRBD1 matches 9 bases. CDR1 is LNHDA and CDR2 is SQIVND in the germline V gene (reference sequence). This CDR3 contains 15 residues. Losses at the gene ends were 6 bases for V and 7 bases for J; bases not matched to a gene: 12. The chain's CDR3 is CASSPPGQGFGGYTF. Here the CDR3 DNA reads TGTGCCAGTAGCCCGCCGGGACAGGGTTTTGGTGGCTACACCTTC.

V is TRBV30 and J is TRBJ1-4, with D perhaps TRBD1 (6 bases). Trimming shortened V by 5 bases and J by 4 bases, and 14 bases separated the two germline ends. Germline CDR1 reads GTSNPN; CDR2 reads SVGIG (reference sequence). The CDR3 loop spans 14 amino acids. Written as DNA, the CDR3 is TGTGCCTGGGCCACAGGGCGGATTAATGAAAAACTGTTTTTT. Protein sequence: CAWATGRINEKLFF.

This clone appeared once. The chain links TRBV5-1 to TRBJ2-7; D gene uncertain. The V end was cut by 6 bases, the J end by 0 bases, with 13 bases between. The CDR3 runs to 14 residues. Germline loops: CDR1 SGHRS, CDR2 YFSETQ. The CDR3 DNA is TGCGCCAGCACACAAACACTCAGCTCCTACGAGCAGTACTTC. Amino acid sequence: CASTQTLSSYEQYF.

This clone was observed a single time. This chain uses TRBV4-3 with TRBJ1-2, with TRBD1 matching 7 bases. This CDR3 is built from 14 residues. Germline V gene lookup returns CDR1 LGHNA and CDR2 YSLEER. Losses at the gene ends were 3 bases for V and 0 bases for J; bases not matched to a gene: 1. The CDR3 is CASSQGQSNYGYTF. DNA for the CDR3: TGCGCCAGCAGCCAGGGACAGTCTAACTATGGCTACACCTTC.

The rearrangement links TRBV15 to TRBJ2-7, with 11 bases lining up with TRBD2. Germline CDR1 reads LNHNV; CDR2 reads YYDKDF (reference sequence). Trimming took 3 bases from V and 5 from J; bases not matched to a gene: 6. The CDR3 covers 15 residues. CDR3 in DNA: TGTGCCACCAGCAGTGTTAGCGGGGGGGCCGACGAGCAGTACTTC. It yields the protein CATSSVSGGADEQYF.

This chain joins TRBV4-1 and TRBJ1-3; 7 nucleotides match TRBD1. V dropped 1 base and J dropped 0; count of bases not matched to a gene: 6. There are 17 residues in the CDR3. The germline CDR1 and CDR2 sequences are MGHRA and YSYEKL. This CDR3 reads CASSQGDSHYSGNTIYF. The CDR3 DNA reads as TGCGCCAGCAGCCAAGGGGACAGCCACTACTCTGGAAACACCATATATTTT.

This chain uses TRBV20-1 with TRBJ2-7; D is unresolved. The length of the CDR3 is 11 residues. In germline, CDR1 is DFQATT, CDR2 SNEGSKA (reference sequence). The ends were cut back, 6 bases at V and 2 bases at J, with 8 bases in the middle. The CDR3 sequence is CSAVRTYEQYF. The CDR3 DNA reads TGCAGTGCGGTCCGAACCTACGAGCAGTACTTC.

The gene calls are TRBV30 and TRBJ1-3; TRBD1 agrees at 7 bases. With V trimmed by 2 bases and J by 2 bases, 9 bases remained unmatched. Germline V lookup: CDR1 GTSNPN, CDR2 SVGIG (reference sequence). The CDR3 runs to 16 residues. The CDR3 loop is CAWSTTGVGTGNTIYF. CDR3 nucleotides: TGTGCCTGGAGTACTACAGGGGTTGGTACTGGAAACACCATATATTTT.